The T cell receptor (beta chain) described here comes from a study of cytomegalovirus exposure and HLA in healthy donors. Profiled with immunoSEQ multiplex PCR; TCRdb holds only in-frame clones, not every one. Of about 65,000 clones detected, around 90% appear once; the ten largest clones hold about 1.2%. Study-wide results and caveats: Cytomegalovirus association was assigned to about 150 TCR beta chains. In the 120 or so validation repertoires, 94% of cluster scores exceeded 0, per a later analysis.

The CDR3 consists of 15 residues. V dropped 4 bases and J dropped 6 bases, with 15 bases sitting between them. The germline CDR1 and CDR2 sequences are MNHEY and SVGAGI. On this clone itself: Antigen specificity is unknown.

This sequence joins TRBV6-5 and TRBJ1-4; D perhaps matches TRBD1 (5 bases). This receptor was taken from a woman younger than 35 in good health and CMV-seronegative. The material sequenced was PBMCs. The CDR3 bases are TGTGCCAGCAGTTTCACAGGTTCTCGGGATGAAAAACTGTTTTTT. Its translation: CASSFTGSRDEKLFF.